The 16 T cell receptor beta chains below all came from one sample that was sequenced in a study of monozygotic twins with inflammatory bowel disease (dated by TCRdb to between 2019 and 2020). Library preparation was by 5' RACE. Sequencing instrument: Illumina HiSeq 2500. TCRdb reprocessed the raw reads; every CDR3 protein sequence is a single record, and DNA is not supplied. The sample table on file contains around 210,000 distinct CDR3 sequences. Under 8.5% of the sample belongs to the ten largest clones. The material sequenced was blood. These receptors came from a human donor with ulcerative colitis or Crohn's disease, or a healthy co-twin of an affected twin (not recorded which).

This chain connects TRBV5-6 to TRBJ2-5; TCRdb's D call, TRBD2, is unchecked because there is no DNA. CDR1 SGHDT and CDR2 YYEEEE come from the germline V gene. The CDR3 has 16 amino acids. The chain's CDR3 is CASSDYSGIFGETQYF. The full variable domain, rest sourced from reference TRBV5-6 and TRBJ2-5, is DAGVTQSPTHLIKTRGQQVTLRCSPKSGHDTVSWYQQALGQGPQFIFQYYEEEERQRGNFPDRFSGHQFPNYSSELNVNALLLGDSALYLCASSDYSGIFGETQYFGPGTRLLVL.

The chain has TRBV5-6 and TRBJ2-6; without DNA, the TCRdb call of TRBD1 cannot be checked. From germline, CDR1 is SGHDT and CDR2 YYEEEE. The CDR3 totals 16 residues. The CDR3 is CASSGTGTAGANVLTF.

The CDR3 loop reads CSAIPAYNEQFF. This rearrangement joins TRBV20-1 to TRBJ2-1. Germline loops: CDR1 DFQATT, CDR2 SNEGSKA (reference sequence). This CDR3 region has 12 residues.

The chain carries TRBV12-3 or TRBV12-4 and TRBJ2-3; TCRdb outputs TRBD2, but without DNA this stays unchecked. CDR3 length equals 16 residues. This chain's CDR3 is CASSPPTSGGATTQYF.

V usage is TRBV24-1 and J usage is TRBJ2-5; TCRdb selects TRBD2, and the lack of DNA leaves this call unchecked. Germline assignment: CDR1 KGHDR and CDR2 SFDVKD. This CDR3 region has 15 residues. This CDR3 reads CATSDGVGSRETQYF.

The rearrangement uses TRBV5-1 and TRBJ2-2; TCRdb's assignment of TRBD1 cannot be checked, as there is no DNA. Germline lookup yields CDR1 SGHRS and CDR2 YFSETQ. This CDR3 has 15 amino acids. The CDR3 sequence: CASSFDRGYTGELFF.

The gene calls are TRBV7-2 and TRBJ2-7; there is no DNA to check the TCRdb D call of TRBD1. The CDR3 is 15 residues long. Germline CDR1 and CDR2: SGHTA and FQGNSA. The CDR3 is CASSLYGTGNYEQYF.

This CDR3 reads CASSPSGNTEAFF. The rearrangement links TRBV3-1 to TRBJ1-1. Germline-derived CDR1 and CDR2 are LGHDT and YNNKEL (reference sequence). The CDR3 loop spans 13 amino acids.

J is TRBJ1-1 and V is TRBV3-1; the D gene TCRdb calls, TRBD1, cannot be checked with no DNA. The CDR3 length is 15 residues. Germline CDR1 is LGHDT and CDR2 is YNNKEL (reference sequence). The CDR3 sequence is CASSPRLQGNTEAFF.

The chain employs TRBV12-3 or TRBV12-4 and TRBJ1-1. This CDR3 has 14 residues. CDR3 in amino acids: CASSSGVRVVSAFF.

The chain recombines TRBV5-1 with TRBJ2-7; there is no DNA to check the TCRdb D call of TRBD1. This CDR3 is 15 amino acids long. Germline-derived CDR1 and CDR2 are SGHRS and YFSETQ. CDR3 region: CASSETGTVGGEQYF.

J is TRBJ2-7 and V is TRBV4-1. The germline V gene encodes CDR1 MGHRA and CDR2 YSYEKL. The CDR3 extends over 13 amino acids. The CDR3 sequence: CASSLVASDEQYF.

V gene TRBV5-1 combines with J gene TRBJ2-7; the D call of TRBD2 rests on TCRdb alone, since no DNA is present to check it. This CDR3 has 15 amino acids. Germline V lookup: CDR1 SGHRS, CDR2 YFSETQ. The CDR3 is CASSFTSVGSIEQYF.

CDR3 loop: CASSPQAGGYNEQFF. This chain connects TRBV18 to TRBJ2-1; the D call from TCRdb, TRBD2, cannot be confirmed without DNA. This CDR3 region has 15 residues. CDR1 KGHSH and CDR2 LQKENI come from the germline V gene.

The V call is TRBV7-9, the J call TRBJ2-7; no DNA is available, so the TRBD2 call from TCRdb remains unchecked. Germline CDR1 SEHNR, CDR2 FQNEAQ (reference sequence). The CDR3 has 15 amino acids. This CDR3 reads CASSLGSGSFYEQYF.

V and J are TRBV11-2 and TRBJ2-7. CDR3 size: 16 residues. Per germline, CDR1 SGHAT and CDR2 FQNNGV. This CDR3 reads CASSLVKGLGTYEQYF.